The clone carrying this T cell receptor beta chain was found a few times. Its antigen is unidentified. The CDR3 is 19 residues long. Germline assignment: CDR1 SGHVS and CDR2 FQNEAQ. Trimming removed 5 bases at V and 1 base at J, with 26 bases between. This record comes from a study of blood T cells in healthy people across ages. General study findings and limits: PBMCs went unsorted, and a conclusive naive versus antigen-experienced comparison was therefore prevented.

The second PCR ran about 6 to 12 cycles with a sample-barcoded 5' primer and J-beta primers. TCRdb recomputed calls from the 5' RACE reads with MiXCR, one row per CDR3 protein. The table records approximately 800,000 distinct CDR3 sequences, 25% to 30% of them present only once. Peripheral blood was drawn, about 9.7 milliliters per donor. Total RNA extraction produced at least 5 micrograms (per sample) for the study. This sample also appeared in a second study, on T cells of mothers and their children.

This TCR was sampled from a boy between 5 and 17 years old in good health. The sample was blood. The gene calls are TRBV7-8 and TRBJ1-2; tentative D call: TRBD1 (5 bases). This chain's CDR3 is CASSPLEHRRRSLNYGYTF. The CDR3 DNA is TGTGCCAGCAGCCCACTGGAGCACAGGAGACGTTCCCTTAACTATGGCTACACCTTC. The full variable domain, rest sourced from reference TRBV7-8 and TRBJ1-2, is GAGVSQSPRYKVAKRGQDVALRCDPISGHVSLFWYQQALGQGPEFLTYFQNEAQLDKSGLPSDRFFAERPEGSVSTLKIQRTQQEDSAVYLCASSPLEHRRRSLNYGYTFGSGTRLTVV.